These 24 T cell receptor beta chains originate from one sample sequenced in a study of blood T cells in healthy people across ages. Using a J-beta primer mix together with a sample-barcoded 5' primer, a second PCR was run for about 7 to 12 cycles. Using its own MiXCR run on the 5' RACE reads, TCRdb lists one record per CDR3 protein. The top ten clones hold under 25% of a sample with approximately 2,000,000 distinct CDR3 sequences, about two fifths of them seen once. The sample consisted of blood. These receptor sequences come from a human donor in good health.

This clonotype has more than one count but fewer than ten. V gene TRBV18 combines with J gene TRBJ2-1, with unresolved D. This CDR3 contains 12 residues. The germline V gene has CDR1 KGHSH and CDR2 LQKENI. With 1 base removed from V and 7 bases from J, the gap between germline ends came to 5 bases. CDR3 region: CASSPRPNEQFF. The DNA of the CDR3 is TGTGCCAGCTCACCACGGCCTAATGAGCAGTTCTTC.

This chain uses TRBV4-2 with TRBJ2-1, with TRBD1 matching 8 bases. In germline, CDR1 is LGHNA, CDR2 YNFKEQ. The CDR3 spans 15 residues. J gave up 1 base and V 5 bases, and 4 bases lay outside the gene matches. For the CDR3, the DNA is TGTGCCAGCAGCGGACAGGGAAATTCCTACAATGAGCAGTTCTTC. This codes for CASSGQGNSYNEQFF.

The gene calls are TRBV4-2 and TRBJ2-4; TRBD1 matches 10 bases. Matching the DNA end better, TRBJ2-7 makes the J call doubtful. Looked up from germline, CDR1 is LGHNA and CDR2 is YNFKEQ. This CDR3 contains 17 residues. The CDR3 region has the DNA TGTGCCAGCAGCCATGAACTCTCCGGGACAGGGGATAACGAGCAGTACTTC. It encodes CASSHELSGTGDNEQYF.

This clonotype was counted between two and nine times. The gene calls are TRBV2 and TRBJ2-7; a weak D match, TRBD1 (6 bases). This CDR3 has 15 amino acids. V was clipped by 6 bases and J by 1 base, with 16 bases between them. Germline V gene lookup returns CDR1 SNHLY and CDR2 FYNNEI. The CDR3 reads CASRGAGAPSYEQYF. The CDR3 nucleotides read TGTGCCAGCAGAGGTGCAGGGGCGCCGTCCTACGAGCAGTACTTC. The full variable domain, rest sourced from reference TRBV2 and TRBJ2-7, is EPEVTQTPSHQVTQMGQEVILRCVPISNHLYFYWYRQILGQKVEFLVSFYNNEISEKSEIFDDQFSVERPDGSNFTLKIRSTKLEDSAMYFCASRGAGAPSYEQYFGPGTRLTVT.

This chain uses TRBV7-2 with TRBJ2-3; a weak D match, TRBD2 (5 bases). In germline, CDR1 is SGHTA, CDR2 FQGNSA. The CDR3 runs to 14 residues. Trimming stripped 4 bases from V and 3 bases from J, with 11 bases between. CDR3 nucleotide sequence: TGTGCCAGCAGCTGCGGGTACGGGACAGATACGCAGTATTTT. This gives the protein CASSCGYGTDTQYF.

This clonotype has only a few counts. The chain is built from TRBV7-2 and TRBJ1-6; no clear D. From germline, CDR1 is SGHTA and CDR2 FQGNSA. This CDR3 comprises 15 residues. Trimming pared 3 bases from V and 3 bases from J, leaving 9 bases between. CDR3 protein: CASSFSASYNSPLHF. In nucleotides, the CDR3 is TGTGCCAGCAGCTTCTCAGCTAGCTATAATTCACCCCTCCACTTT.

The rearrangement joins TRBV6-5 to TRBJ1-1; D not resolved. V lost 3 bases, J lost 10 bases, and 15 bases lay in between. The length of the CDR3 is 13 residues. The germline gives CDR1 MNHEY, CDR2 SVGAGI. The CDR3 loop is CASSYRYPLGAFF. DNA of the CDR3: TGTGCCAGCAGTTATAGGTACCCGCTGGGAGCTTTCTTT.

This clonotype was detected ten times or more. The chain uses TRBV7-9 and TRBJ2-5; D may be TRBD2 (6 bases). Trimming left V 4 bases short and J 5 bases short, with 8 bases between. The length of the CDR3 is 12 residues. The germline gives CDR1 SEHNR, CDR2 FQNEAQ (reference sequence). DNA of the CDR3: TGTGCCAGCAGCTCCGCGGGGGAGACCCAGTACTTC. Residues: CASSSAGETQYF.

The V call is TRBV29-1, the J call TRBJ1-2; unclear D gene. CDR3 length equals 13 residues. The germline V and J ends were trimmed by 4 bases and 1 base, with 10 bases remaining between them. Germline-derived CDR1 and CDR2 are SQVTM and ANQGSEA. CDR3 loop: CSVASINNYGYTF. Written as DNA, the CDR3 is TGCAGCGTTGCGTCCATAAATAACTATGGCTACACCTTC.

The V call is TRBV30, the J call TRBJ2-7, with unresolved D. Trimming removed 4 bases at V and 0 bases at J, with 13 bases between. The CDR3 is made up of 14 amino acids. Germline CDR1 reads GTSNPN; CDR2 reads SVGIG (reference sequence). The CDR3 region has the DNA TGTGCCTGGAATAGAGCTCCCAGCTCCTACGAGCAGTACTTC. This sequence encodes CAWNRAPSSYEQYF.

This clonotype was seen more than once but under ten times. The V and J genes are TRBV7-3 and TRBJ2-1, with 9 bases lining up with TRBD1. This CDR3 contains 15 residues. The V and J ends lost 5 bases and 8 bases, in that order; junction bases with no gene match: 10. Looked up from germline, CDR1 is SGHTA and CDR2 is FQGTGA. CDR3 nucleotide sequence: TGTGCCAGCAGCCCCAGCGGACAGGGGTTACATGAGCAGTTCTTC. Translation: CASSPSGQGLHEQFF.

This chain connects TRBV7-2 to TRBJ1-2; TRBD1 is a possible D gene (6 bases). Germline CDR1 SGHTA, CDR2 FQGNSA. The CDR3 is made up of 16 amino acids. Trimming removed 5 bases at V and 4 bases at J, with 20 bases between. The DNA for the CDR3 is TGTGCCAGCAGCCTGACCCCCTCGACAGGACTCTATGGCTACACCTTC. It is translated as CASSLTPSTGLYGYTF.

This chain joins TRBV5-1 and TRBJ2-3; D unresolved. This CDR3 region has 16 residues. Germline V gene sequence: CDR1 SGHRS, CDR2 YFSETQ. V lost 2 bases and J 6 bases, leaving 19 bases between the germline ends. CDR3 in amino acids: CASSFELLSEIDTQYF. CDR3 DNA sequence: TGCGCCAGCAGCTTCGAGCTACTCTCGGAAATCGATACGCAGTATTTT.

CDR3 residues: CSATGGNTEAFF. The DNA for the CDR3 is TGCAGTGCGACGGGGGGGAACACTGAAGCTTTCTTT. This chain joins TRBV20-1 and TRBJ1-1; weak D call: TRBD1 (5 bases). The V gene lost 6 bases and the J gene lost 1 base, with 9 bases spanning the gap. CDR1 DFQATT and CDR2 SNEGSKA come from the germline V gene (reference sequence). The CDR3 length is 12 residues.

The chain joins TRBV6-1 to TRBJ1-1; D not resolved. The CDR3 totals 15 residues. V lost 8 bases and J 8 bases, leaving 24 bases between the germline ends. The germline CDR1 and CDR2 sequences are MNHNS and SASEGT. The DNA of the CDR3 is TGTGCCAGCCCCGGTAAGGAGCGAGGAAAAGAGGAAGCTTTCTTT. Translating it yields CASPGKERGKEEAFF.

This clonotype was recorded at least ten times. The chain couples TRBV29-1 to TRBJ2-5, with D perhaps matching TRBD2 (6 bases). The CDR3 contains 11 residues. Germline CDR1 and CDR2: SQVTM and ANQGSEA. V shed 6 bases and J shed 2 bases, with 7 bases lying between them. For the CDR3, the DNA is TGCAGCGTCGGGAGTCAAGAGACCCAGTACTTC. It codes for CSVGSQETQYF.

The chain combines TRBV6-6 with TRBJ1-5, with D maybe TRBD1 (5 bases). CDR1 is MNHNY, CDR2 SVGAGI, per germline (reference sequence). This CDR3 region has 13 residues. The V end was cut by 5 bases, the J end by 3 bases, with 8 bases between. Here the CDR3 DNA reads TGTGCCAGCAGTATGGGGACCAATCAGCCCCAGCATTTT. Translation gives CASSMGTNQPQHF.

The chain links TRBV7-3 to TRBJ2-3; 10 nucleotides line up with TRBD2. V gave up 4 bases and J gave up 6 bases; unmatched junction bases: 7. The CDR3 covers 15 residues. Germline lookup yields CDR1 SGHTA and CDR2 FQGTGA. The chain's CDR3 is CASSSLAGAFDTQYF. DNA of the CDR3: TGTGCCAGCAGCTCTCTAGCGGGGGCATTCGATACGCAGTATTTT.

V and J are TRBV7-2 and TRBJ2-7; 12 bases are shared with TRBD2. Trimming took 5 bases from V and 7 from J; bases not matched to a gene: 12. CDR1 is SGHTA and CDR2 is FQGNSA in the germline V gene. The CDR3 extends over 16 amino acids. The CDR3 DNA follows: TGTGCCAGCAGCCCTGGGAGGCTAGCGGGGGGGCTTGAGCAGTACTTC. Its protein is CASSPGRLAGGLEQYF.

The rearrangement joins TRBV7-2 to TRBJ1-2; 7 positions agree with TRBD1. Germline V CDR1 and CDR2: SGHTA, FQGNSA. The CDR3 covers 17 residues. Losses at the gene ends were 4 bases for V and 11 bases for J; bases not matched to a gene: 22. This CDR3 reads CASSSSGTALSSGGYTF. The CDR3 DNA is TGTGCCAGCAGCTCATCCGGGACAGCATTATCTTCCGGGGGATACACCTTC.

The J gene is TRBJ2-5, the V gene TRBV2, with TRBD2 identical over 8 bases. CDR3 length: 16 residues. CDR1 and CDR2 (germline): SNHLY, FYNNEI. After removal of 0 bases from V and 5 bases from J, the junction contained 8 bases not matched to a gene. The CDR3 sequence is CASSEALGGGWETQYF. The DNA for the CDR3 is TGTGCCAGCAGTGAAGCGCTAGGCGGGGGGTGGGAGACCCAGTACTTC. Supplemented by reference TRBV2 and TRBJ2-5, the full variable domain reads EPEVTQTPSHQVTQMGQEVILRCVPISNHLYFYWYRQILGQKVEFLVSFYNNEISEKSEIFDDQFSVERPDGSNFTLKIRSTKLEDSAMYFCASSEALGGGWETQYFGPGTRLLVL.

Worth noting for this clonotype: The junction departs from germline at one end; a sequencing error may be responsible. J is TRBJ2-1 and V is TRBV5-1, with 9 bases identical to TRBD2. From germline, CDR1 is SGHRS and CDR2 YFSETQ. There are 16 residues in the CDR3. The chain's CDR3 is CASSLAVQAGGNERFF. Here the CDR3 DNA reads TGCGCCAGCAGCTTGGCCGTCCAAGCGGGGGGCAATGAGCGGTTCTTC.

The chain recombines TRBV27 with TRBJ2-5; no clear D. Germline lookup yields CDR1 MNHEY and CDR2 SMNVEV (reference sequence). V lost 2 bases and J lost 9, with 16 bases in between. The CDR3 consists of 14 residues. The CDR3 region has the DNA TGTGCCAGCAGTTTACGTCCACGTTTTATGGCCCAGTACTTC. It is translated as CASSLRPRFMAQYF.

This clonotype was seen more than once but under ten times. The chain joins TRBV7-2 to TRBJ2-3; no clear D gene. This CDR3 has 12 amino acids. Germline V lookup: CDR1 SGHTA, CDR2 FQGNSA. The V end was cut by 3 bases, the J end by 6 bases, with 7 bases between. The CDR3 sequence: CASSFLIDTQYF. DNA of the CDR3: TGTGCCAGCAGCTTTCTTATCGATACGCAGTATTTT.